This TCR beta chain was sequenced in a study of shared clonotypes between healthy human individuals. Study observations and caveats: Sample collection involved blood only; tissue repertoires are likely different. Non-shared clonotypes were found to have lower generation probabilities than the clonotypes that were shared by all four of the sorted-subset donors.

The CDR3 loop spans 16 amino acids. Germline CDR1 LNHDA, CDR2 SQIVND (reference sequence). V gave up 4 bases and J gave up 2 bases; unmatched junction bases: 9. The study ran the assay at deep level. Clones were read by immunoSEQ multiplex PCR, and TCRdb kept only the in-frame ones, dropping some. The repertoire includes about 2.3 million clones, 85% to 95% of them detected once, and around 0.4% sits in the top ten. Comments on this clone: Its cognate antigen is unknown.

V gene TRBV19 combines with J gene TRBJ2-7; 9 bases are shared with TRBD1. The clonotype originates from a man younger than 35 in good health. Some clones in this sample may be carry-over from other donors' samples. Sequencing input: naive CD4+ T cells from PBMCs. Subset noted: CD45RA+ positively selected. In DNA form, the CDR3 reads TGTGCCAGTAGTAGATTGGCGGGACAGGGTGCCTACGAGCAGTACTTC. Its translation is CASSRLAGQGAYEQYF.